This T cell receptor beta chain was identified in a study of blood T cell repertoires in COVID-19. Study as a whole: The samples span acute and convalescent COVID-19 from the United States, Italy and Spain.

With V trimmed by 2 bases and J by 4 bases, 8 bases remained unmatched. Germline V CDR1 and CDR2: SGHVS, FNYEAQ. This CDR3 has 16 residues. The study recruited people aged about 18 to 95 years across roughly 25 US areas. Recovered status in Cohort 3 required two negative PCRs, clearance, or symptom resolution. Under the authors' procedure: Amplified reference gene primers provided the basis for estimating nucleated cell counts. This table comes from immunoSEQ multiplex PCR, and its TCRdb copy is limited to in-frame clones, with some not included. V, J and clone size derive from that table, while D and trimming were established from the DNA sequence. The repertoire holds 250,000 to 400,000 clones, with about nine tenths as singletons.

The J gene is TRBJ1-3, the V gene TRBV7-6; 7 nucleotides agree with TRBD1. The TCR comes from a man aged 55 to 69 who had recovered from COVID-19. Sequenced material: PBMCs or T cells enriched from blood (not recorded which). CDR3 amino acids: CASSLFGQGDGNTIYF. The CDR3 DNA reads TGTGCCAGCAGCTTATTCGGGCAGGGGGACGGAAACACCATATATTTT.